This T cell receptor (beta chain) was found in a study of cytomegalovirus exposure and HLA in healthy donors. Study-wide results and limits: Associated with cytomegalovirus, according to the listing, were approximately 160 TCR beta chains. Among immune exposure information, only CMV serostatus was available. Association of a missense DCLRE1C variant with TCR beta V- and J-gene trimming was reported in a later analysis.

Points on this clone: Antigen unknown.

Regarding donors, all were healthy bone marrow donors. V dropped 0 bases and J dropped 10; count of bases not matched to a gene: 8. The CDR3 sequence is 15 residues long. Germline loops: CDR1 SEHNR, CDR2 FQNEAQ (reference sequence). PCR was performed using 60 Vbeta and 13 Jbeta primers. This table comes from immunoSEQ multiplex PCR, and its TCRdb copy is limited to in-frame clones, with some not included. The sample lists roughly 110,000 clones, roughly four fifths seen once, with about 1.6% in the top ten. This chain joins TRBV7-9 and TRBJ2-1, with TRBD1 matching 8 bases. The sample taken for sequencing was PBMCs. The receptor's source is a man between 45 and 60 years old in good health and CMV-seronegative. The CDR3 DNA sequence: TGTGCCAGCAGCTTAGCGATCGGACAGGGAGACGAGCAGTTCTTC. As protein: CASSLAIGQGDEQFF.